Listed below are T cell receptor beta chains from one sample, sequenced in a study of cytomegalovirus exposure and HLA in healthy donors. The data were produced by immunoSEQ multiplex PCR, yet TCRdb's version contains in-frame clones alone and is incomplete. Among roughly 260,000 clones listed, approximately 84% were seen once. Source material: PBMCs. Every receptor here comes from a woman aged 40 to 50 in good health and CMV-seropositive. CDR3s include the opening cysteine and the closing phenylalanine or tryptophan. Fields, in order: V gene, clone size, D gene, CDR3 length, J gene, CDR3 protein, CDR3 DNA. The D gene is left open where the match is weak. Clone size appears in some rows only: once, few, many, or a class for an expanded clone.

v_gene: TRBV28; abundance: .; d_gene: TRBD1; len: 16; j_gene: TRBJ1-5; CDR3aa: CASSLEQGSGNQPQHF; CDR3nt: TGTGCCAGCAGTTTAGAACAGGGGTCAGGCAATCAGCCCCAGCATTTT
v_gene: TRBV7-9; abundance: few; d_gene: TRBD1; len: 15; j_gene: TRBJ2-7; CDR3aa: CASSSSGTGSYEQYF; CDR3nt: TGTGCCAGCAGCTCGTCCGGGACAGGCTCCTACGAGCAGTACTTC
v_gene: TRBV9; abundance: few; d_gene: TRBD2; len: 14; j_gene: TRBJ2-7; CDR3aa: CASSVEAGGREQYF; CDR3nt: TGTGCCAGCAGCGTAGAGGCGGGAGGACGGGAGCAGTACTTC
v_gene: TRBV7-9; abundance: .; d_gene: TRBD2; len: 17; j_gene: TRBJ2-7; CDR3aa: CASSLDNLAELTYEQYF; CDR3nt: TGTGCCAGCAGCTTAGACAATCTAGCGGAGTTAACCTACGAGCAGTACTTC
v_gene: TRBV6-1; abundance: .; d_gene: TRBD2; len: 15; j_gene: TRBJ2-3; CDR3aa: CASSERGAGGDTQYF; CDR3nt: TGTGCCAGCAGTGAACGTGGCGCGGGAGGGGATACGCAGTATTTT
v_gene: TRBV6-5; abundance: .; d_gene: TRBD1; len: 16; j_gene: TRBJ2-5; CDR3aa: CASSYALAGGQETQYF; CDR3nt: TGTGCCAGCAGTTACGCTCTAGCAGGGGGACAAGAGACCCAGTACTTC
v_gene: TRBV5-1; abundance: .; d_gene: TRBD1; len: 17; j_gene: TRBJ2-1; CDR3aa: CASSPGQGVGAYNEQFF; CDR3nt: TGCGCCAGCAGCCCGGGACAGGGGGTGGGTGCCTACAATGAGCAGTTCTTC
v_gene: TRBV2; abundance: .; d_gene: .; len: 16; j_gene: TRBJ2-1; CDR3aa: CASSEARTALYNEQFF; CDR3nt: TGTGCCAGCAGTGAAGCAAGGACTGCTTTGTACAATGAGCAGTTCTTC
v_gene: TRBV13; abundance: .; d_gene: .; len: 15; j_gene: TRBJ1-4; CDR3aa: CASSLAGRAGEKLFF; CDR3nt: TGTGCCAGCAGCTTAGCAGGGAGGGCGGGTGAAAAACTGTTTTTT
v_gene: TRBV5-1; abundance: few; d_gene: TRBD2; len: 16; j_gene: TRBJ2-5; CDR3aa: CASSLAGTSGQETQYF; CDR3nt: TGCGCCAGCAGCTTGGCCGGGACTAGCGGCCAAGAGACCCAGTACTTC
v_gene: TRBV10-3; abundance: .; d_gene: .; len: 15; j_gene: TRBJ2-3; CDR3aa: CATRGGPSVTDTQYF; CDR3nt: TGTGCCACCAGGGGGGGACCTAGCGTGACAGATACGCAGTATTTT
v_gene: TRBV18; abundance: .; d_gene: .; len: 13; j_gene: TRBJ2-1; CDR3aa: CASSPLIDNEQFF; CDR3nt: TGTGCCAGCTCACCACTTATAGACAATGAGCAGTTCTTC
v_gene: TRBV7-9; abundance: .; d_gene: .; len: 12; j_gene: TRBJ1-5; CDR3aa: CASKQGNQPQHF; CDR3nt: TGTGCCAGCAAACAGGGTAATCAGCCCCAGCATTTT
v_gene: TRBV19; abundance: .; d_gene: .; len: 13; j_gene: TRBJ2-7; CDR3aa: CASSIEAPYEQYF; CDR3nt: TGTGCCAGTAGTATCGAGGCCCCCTACGAGCAGTACTTC
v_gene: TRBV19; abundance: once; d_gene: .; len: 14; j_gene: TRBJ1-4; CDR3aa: CASSLRGTNEKLFF; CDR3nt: TGTGCCAGTAGTCTCCGGGGAACTAATGAAAAACTGTTTTTT
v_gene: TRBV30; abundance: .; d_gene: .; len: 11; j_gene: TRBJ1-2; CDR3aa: CAWSLRDGYTF; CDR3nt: TGTGCCTGGAGTTTACGGGATGGCTACACCTTC
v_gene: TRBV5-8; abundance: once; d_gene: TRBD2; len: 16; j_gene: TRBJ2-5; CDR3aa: CASSGPGLAGEETQYF; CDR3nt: TGTGCCAGCAGCGGCCCGGGACTAGCGGGGGAAGAGACCCAGTACTTC
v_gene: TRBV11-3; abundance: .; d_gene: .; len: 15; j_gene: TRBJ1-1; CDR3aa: CASSLSEGRVGEAFF; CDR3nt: TGTGCCAGCAGCTTAAGTGAAGGCAGGGTTGGTGAAGCTTTCTTT
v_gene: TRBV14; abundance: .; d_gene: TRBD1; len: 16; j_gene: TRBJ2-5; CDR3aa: CASSPTMTGVGETQYF; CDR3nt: TGTGCCAGCAGCCCCACCATGACAGGGGTCGGGGAGACCCAGTACTTC
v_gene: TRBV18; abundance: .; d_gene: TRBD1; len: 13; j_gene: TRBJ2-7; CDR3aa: CASSSDRDYEQYF; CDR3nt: TGTGCCAGCTCATCAGACAGGGATTACGAGCAGTACTTC
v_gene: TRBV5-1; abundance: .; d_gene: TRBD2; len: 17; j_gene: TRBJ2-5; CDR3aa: CASSSEGTSGSGETQYF; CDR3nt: TGCGCCAGCAGCTCTGAAGGGACTAGCGGGAGTGGGGAGACCCAGTACTTC
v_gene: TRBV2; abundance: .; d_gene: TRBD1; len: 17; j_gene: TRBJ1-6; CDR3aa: CASRAQRGGAGTSPLHF; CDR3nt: TGTGCCAGCAGAGCACAGAGAGGGGGCGCGGGGACTTCACCCCTCCACTTT
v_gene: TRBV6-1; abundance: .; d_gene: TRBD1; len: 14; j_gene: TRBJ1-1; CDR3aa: CASSRQGRNTEAFF; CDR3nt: TGTGCCAGCAGTCGACAGGGGAGGAACACTGAAGCTTTCTTT
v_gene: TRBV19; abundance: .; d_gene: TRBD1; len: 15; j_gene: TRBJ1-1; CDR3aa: CASSPRAGGGTEAFF; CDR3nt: TGTGCCAGTAGTCCCAGGGCAGGGGGCGGCACTGAAGCTTTCTTT
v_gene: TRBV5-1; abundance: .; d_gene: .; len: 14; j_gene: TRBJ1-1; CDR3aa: CASSFMGGNTEAFF; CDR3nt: TGCGCCAGCAGCTTTATGGGGGGGAACACTGAAGCTTTCTTT
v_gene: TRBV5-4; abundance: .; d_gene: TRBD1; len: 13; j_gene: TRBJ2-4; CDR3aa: CASSLGQGDSQYF; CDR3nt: TGTGCCAGCAGCTTGGGACAGGGGGATAGTCAGTACTTC
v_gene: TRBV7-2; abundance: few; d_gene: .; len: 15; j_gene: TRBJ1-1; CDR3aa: CASSLAFTGIAEAFF; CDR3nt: TGTGCCAGCAGCTTAGCGTTTACAGGGATAGCTGAAGCTTTCTTT
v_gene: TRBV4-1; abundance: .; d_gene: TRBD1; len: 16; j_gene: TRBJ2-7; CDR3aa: CASSQEGTGFSYEQYF; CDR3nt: TGCGCCAGCAGCCAAGAAGGGACAGGGTTCTCCTACGAGCAGTACTTC
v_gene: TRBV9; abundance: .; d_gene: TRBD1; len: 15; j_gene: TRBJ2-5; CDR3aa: CASSPDGQGRETQYF; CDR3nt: TGTGCCAGCAGCCCAGACGGACAGGGGAGGGAGACCCAGTACTTC
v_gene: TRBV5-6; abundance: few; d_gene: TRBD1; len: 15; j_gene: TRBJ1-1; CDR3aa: CASSITGTGGTEAFF; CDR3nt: TGTGCCAGCAGCATCACCGGGACAGGGGGAACTGAAGCTTTCTTT
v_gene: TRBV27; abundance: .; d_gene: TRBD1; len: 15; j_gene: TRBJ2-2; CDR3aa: CASRLTGTNTGELFF; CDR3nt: TGTGCCAGCAGACTGACAGGGACGAACACCGGGGAGCTGTTTTTT
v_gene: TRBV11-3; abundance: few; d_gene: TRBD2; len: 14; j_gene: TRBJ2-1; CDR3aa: CASSLAPSGNEQFF; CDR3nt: TGTGCCAGCAGCTTAGCCCCTAGCGGCAATGAGCAGTTCTTC
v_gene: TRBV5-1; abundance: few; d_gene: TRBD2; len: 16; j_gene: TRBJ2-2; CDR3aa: CASSLGLAGNTGELFF; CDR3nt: TGCGCCAGCAGCTTGGGTCTAGCGGGAAACACCGGGGAGCTGTTTTTT
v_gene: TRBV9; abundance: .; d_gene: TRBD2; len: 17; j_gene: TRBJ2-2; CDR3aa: CASSKLASGSPTGELFF; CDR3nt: TGTGCCAGCAGCAAACTTGCTAGCGGGAGCCCCACCGGGGAGCTGTTTTTT
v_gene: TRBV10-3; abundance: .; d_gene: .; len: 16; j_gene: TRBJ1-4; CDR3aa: CAISRGQGTVNEKLFF; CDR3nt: TGTGCCATCAGTAGAGGCCAGGGTACAGTGAATGAAAAACTGTTTTTT
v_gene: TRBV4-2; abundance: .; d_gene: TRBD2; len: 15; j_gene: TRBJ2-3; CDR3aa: CASSQVEAGGDTQYF; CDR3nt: TGTGCCAGCAGCCAAGTCGAGGCGGGGGGAGATACGCAGTATTTT
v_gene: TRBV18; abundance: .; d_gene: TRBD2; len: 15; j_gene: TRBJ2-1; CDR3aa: CASSPRLAVHNEQFF; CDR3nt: TGTGCCAGCTCACCACGACTAGCGGTTCACAATGAGCAGTTCTTC
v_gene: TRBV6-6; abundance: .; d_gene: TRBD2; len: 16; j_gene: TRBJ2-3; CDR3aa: CASSLGGSRGTDTQYF; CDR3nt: TGTGCCAGCAGTTTGGGCGGGAGTAGGGGTACAGATACGCAGTATTTT
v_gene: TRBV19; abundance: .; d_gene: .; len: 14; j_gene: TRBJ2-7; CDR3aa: CASSIWPSGYEQYF; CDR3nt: TGTGCCAGTAGTATTTGGCCGAGCGGCTACGAGCAGTACTTC
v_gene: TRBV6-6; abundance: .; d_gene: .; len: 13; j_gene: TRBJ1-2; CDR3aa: CASSYSGNYGYTF; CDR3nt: TGTGCCAGCAGTTACTCCGGTAACTATGGCTACACCTTC
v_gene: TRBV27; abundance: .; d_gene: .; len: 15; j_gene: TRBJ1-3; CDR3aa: CASSRYGGLGNTIYF; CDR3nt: TGTGCCAGCAGTCGCTACGGGGGGCTCGGAAACACCATATATTTT
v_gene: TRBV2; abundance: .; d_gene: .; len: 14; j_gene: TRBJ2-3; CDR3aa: CASSRQDLGDTQYF; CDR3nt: TGTGCCAGCAGTCGACAGGACCTGGGAGATACGCAGTATTTT
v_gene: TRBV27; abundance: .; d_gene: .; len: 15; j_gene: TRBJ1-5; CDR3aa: CASSPSGDYNQPQHF; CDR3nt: TGTGCCAGCAGTCCCTCGGGGGACTACAATCAGCCCCAGCATTTT
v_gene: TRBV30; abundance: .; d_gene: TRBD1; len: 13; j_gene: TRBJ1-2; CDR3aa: CAWSEAGGPVYTF; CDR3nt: TGTGCCTGGTCCGAGGCAGGGGGTCCGGTCTACACCTTC
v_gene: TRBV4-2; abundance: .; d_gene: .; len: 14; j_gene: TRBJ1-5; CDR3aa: CASSQDVSNQPQHF; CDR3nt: TGTGCCAGCAGCCAAGATGTAAGCAATCAGCCCCAGCATTTT
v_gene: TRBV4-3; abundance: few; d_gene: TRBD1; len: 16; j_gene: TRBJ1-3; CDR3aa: CASSRGQGSSGNTIYF; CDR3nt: TGCGCCAGCAGCCGGGGACAGGGGAGCTCTGGAAACACCATATATTTT
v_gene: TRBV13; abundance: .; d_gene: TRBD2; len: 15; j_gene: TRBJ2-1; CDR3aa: CASSSGLAGHNEQFF; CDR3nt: TGTGCCAGCAGCTCCGGACTAGCGGGACACAATGAGCAGTTCTTC
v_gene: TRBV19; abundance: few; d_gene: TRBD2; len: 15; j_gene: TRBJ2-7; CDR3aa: CASSIGVAGDYEQYF; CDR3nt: TGTGCCAGTAGTATCGGGGTAGCGGGAGACTACGAGCAGTACTTC
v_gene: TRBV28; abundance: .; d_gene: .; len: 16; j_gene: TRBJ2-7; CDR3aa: CASSQPGELGAYEQYF; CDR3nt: TGTGCCAGCAGTCAACCAGGCGAGCTAGGGGCCTACGAGCAGTACTTC
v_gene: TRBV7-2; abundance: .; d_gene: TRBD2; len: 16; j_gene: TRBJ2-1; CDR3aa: CASSSPGLAGGIQEFF; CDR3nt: TGTGCCAGCAGCTCCCCGGGACTAGCGGGAGGGATTCAGGAGTTCTTC
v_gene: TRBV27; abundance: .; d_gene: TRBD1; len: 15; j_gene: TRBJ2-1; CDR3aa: CASSLSGQGHNEQFF; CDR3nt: TGTGCCAGCAGTTTATCGGGACAGGGGCACAATGAGCAGTTCTTC
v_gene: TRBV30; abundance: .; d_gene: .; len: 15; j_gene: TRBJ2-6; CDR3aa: CAWSIGRSGANVLTF; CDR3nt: TGTGCCTGGAGTATAGGGAGGAGTGGGGCCAACGTCCTGACTTTC
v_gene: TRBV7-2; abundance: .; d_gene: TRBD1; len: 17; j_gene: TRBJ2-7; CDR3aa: CASSLDGTGELSYEQYF; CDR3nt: TGTGCCAGCAGCCTAGACGGGACAGGGGAACTCTCCTACGAGCAGTACTTC
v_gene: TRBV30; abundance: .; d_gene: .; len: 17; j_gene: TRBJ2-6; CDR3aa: CAWRETRVNSGANVLTF; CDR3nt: TGTGCCTGGAGGGAGACGAGAGTGAACTCTGGGGCCAACGTCCTGACTTTC
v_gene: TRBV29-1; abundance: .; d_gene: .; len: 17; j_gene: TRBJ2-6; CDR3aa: CSVPSPHGTGGANVLTF; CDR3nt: TGCAGCGTCCCGAGTCCCCATGGGACTGGTGGGGCCAACGTCCTGACTTTC